This T cell receptor beta chain emerged from a study of blood T cell repertoires in COVID-19. There are 13 residues in the CDR3. The germline gives CDR1 SEHNR, CDR2 FQNEAQ (reference sequence). The ends were cut back, 7 bases at V and 2 bases at J, with 11 bases in the middle. Assay: immunoSEQ multiplex PCR; the TCRdb copy retains only in-frame clones and omits some. Of 100,000 or so clones in the sample, 65% to 85% were seen once. This clonotype was obtained from a man between 70 and 80 years old with active or convalescent COVID-19. The J gene is TRBJ1-1, the V gene TRBV7-9, with D maybe TRBD1 (6 bases). The sequenced sample consisted of peripheral blood. The CDR3 sequence is CASTRGGNTEAFF. As DNA, the CDR3 is TGTGCCAGCACCCGGGGGGGCAACACTGAAGCTTTCTTT.